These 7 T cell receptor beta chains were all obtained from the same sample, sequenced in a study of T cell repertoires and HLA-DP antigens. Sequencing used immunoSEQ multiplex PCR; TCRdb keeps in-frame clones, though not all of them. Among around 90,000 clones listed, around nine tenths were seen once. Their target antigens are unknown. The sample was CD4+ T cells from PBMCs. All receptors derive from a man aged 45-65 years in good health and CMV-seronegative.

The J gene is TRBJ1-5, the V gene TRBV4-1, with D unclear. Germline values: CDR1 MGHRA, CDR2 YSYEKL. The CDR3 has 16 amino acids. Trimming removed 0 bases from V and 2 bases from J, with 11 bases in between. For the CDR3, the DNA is TGCGCCAGCAGCCAAGAGAGAGGGTTGGGCAATCAGCCCCAGCATTTT. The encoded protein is CASSQERGLGNQPQHF.

CDR3 nucleotide sequence: TGCGCCAGCAGCTATGGGGGGACAGGACGGAACACTGAAGCTTTCTTT. Translated, it gives CASSYGGTGRNTEAFF. This rearrangement joins TRBV5-1 to TRBJ1-1; 8 bases align to TRBD1. Germline trimming cut 3 bases from V and 1 base from J; bases unmatched to any gene: 8. CDR3 length: 16 amino acids. CDR1 and CDR2 from the germline V gene are SGHRS and YFSETQ.

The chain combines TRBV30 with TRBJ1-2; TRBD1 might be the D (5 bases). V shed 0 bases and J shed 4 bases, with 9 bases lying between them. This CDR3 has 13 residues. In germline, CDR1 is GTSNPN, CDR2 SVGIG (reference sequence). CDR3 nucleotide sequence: TGTGCCTGGAGTGTTTCCAGGGCCTATGGCTACACCTTC. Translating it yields CAWSVSRAYGYTF. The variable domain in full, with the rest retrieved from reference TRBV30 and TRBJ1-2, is SQTIHQWPATLVQPVGSPLSLECTVEGTSNPNLYWYRQAAGRGLQLLFYSVGIGQISSEVPQNLSASRPQDRQFILSSKKLLLSDSGFYLCAWSVSRAYGYTFGSGTRLTVV.

The DNA for the CDR3 is TGCGCCAGCAGCCCCGGACTGGCGGGGGACATTCAGTACTTC. This sequence encodes CASSPGLAGDIQYF. This chain uses TRBV5-1 with TRBJ2-4; 7 nucleotides match TRBD2. The CDR3 consists of 14 residues. Germline V gives CDR1 SGHRS, CDR2 YFSETQ. V shed 4 bases, J shed 8 bases, and the junction held 9 bases outside the gene matches.

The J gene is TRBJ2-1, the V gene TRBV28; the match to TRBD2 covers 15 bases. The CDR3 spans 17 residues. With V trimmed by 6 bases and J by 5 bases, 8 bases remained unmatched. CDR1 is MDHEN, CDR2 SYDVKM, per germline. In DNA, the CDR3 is TGTGCCAGCAGGGCGTCCGGGACTAGCGGGAGGAACAATGAGCAGTTCTTC. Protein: CASRASGTSGRNNEQFF. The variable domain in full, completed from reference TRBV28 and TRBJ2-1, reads DVKVTQSSRYLVKRTGEKVFLECVQDMDHENMFWYRQDPGLGLRLIYFSYDVKMKEKGDIPEGYSVSREKKERFSLILESASTNQTSMYLCASRASGTSGRNNEQFFGPGTRLTVL.

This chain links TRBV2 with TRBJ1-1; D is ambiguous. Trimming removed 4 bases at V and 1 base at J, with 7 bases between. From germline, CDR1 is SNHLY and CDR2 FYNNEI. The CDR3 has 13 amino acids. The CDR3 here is CASSVWGNTEAFF. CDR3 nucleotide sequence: TGTGCCAGCAGTGTTTGGGGGAACACTGAAGCTTTCTTT.

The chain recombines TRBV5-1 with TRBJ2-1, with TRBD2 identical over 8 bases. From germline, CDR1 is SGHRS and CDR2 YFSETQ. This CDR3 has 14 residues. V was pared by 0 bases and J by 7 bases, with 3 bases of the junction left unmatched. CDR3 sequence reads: CASSLAAGGNEQFF. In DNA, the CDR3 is TGCGCCAGCAGCTTGGCGGCGGGAGGTAATGAGCAGTTCTTC.